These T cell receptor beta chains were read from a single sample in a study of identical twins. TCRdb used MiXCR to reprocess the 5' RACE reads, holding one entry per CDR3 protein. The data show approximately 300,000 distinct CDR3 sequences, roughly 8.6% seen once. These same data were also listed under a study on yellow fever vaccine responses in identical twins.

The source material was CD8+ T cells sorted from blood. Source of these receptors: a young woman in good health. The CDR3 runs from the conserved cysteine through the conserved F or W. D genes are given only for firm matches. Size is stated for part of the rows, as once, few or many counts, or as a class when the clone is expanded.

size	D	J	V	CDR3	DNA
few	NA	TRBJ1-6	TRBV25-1	CASSELGELDSPLHF	TGTGCCAGCAGTGAATTAGGGGAGTTGGATTCACCCCTCCACTTT
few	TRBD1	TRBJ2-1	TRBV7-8	CASSQRQGPLYNEQFF	TGTGCCAGCAGCCAGCGACAGGGGCCACTCTACAATGAGCAGTTCTTC
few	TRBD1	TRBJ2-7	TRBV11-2	CASSSRERDREYEQYF	TGTGCCAGCAGCTCCCGTGAAAGGGACAGAGAATACGAGCAGTACTTC
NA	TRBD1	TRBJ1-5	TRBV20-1	CSALDRERGMSNQPQHF	TGCAGTGCCCTGGACAGGGAGAGGGGTATGAGCAATCAGCCCCAGCATTTT
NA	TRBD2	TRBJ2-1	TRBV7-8	CASSLVKASGGDNVGPKQFF	TGTGCCAGCAGCTTAGTGAAGGCTAGCGGGGGGGACAATGTAGGTCCTAAGCAGTTCTTC
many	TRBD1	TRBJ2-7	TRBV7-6	CASSYGQGTYEQYF	TGTGCCAGCAGCTACGGACAGGGAACCTACGAGCAGTACTTC
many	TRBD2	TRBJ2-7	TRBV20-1	CSARTSGSYEQYF	TGCAGTGCTAGGACTAGCGGGTCCTACGAGCAGTACTTC
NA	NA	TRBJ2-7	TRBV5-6	CASSFWSGAGLDEQYF	TGTGCCAGCAGCTTTTGGTCTGGCGCAGGGCTGGACGAGCAGTACTTC
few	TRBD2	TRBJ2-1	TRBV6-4	CASSILAGERNEQFF	TGTGCCAGCAGTATACTAGCGGGGGAGAGGAATGAGCAGTTCTTC
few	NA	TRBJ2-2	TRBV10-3	CAISQPPTGELFF	TGTGCCATCAGTCAGCCCCCGACCGGGGAGCTGTTTTTT
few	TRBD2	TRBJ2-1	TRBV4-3	CASSGSGRIYNEQFF	TGCGCCAGCAGCGGTAGCGGGAGAATCTACAATGAGCAGTTCTTC
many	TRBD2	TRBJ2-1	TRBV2	CASSAPSGSGEQFF	TGTGCCAGCAGTGCCCCTAGCGGGTCCGGAGAGCAGTTCTTC
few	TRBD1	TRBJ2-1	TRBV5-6	CASRLRGHNEQFF	TGTGCCAGCAGACTCAGGGGGCACAATGAGCAGTTCTTC
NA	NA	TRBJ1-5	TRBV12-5	CASGLEGNQPQHF	TGTGCTAGTGGTTTGGAAGGTAATCAGCCCCAGCATTTT
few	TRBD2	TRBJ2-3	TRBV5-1	CASSDSGGESTDTQYF	TGCGCCAGCAGCGATAGCGGGGGGGAAAGCACAGATACGCAGTATTTT
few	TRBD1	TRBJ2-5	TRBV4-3	CASSPTFPDRGHQETQYF	TGCGCCAGCAGCCCAACTTTCCCGGACAGGGGACACCAAGAGACCCAGTACTTC
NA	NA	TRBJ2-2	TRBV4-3	CASSQDPQTTGELFF	TGCGCCAGCAGCCAAGACCCACAAACCACCGGGGAGCTGTTTTTT
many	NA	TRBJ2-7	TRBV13	CASSSRGGVISYEQYF	TGTGCCAGCAGCTCCCGAGGAGGGGTTATTTCCTACGAGCAGTACTTC
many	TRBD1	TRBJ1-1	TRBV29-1	CSVDPGQQRMNTEAFF	TGCAGCGTTGACCCGGGACAGCAGAGAATGAACACTGAAGCTTTCTTT
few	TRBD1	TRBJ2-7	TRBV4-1	CASSQIQGFHEQYF	TGCGCCAGCAGCCAAATACAGGGGTTCCACGAGCAGTACTTC
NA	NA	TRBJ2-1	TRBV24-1	CATSDLQAVEQFF	TGTGCCACCAGTGATTTGCAAGCAGTTGAGCAGTTCTTC
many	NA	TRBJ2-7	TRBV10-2	CASSVSNEQYF	TGCGCCAGCAGTGTTAGCAACGAGCAGTACTTC
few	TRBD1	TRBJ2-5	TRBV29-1	CSVEGTGLEQETQYF	TGCAGCGTTGAAGGGACAGGGCTAGAGCAAGAGACCCAGTACTTC
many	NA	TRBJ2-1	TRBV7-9	CASSLSGQYNEQFF	TGTGCCAGCAGCTTAAGCGGACAGTACAATGAGCAGTTCTTC
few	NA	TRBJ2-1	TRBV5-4	CASSTRTRGPGDEQFF	TGTGCCAGCAGCACGAGAACTAGGGGACCGGGCGATGAGCAGTTCTTC
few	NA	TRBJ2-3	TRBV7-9	CASSEGIKPETDTQYF	TGTGCCAGCAGCGAAGGGATAAAACCCGAAACAGATACGCAGTATTTT
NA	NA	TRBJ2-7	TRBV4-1	CASSQVLTVSYEQYF	TGCGCCAGCAGCCAAGTTTTGACAGTCTCCTACGAGCAGTACTTC
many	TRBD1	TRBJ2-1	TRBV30	CAWNTGGSYNEQFF	TGTGCCTGGAATACAGGGGGCTCCTACAATGAGCAGTTCTTC
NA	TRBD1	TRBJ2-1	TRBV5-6	CASSSAGGSYEQFF	TGTGCCAGCAGCTCCGCAGGGGGCTCCTATGAGCAGTTCTTC
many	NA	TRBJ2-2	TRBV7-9	CASRTYTNTGELFF	TGTGCCAGCAGGACTTATACGAACACCGGGGAGCTGTTTTTT
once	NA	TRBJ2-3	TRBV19	CASSIRPGDMQYF	TGTGCCAGTAGTATACGTCCGGGGGATATGCAGTATTTT
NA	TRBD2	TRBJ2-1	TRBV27	CASSQLAENNEQFF	TGTGCCAGCAGTCAGCTAGCGGAAAACAATGAGCAGTTCTTC
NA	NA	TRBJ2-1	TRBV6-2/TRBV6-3	CASSYFARNEQFF	TGTGCCAGCAGTTACTTTGCAAGGAATGAGCAGTTCTTC
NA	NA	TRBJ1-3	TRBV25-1	CASSEYGRSSGNTIYF	TGTGCCAGCAGTGAATACGGCAGAAGCTCTGGAAACACCATATATTTT
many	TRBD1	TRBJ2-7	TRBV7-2	CASRAIRDRDYEQYF	TGTGCCAGCAGAGCCATCCGGGACAGAGACTACGAGCAGTACTTC
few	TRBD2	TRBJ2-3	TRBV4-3	CASSQELAGGPVDTQYF	TGCGCCAGCAGCCAAGAGCTAGCGGGAGGGCCAGTAGATACGCAGTATTTT
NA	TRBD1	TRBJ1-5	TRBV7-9	CASSLGQGADQPQHF	TGTGCCAGCAGCTTAGGACAGGGGGCAGATCAGCCCCAGCATTTT